This entry describes one T cell receptor (beta chain). The data belong to a study of tumor-infiltrating lymphocytes in oesophageal squamous cell carcinoma. Germline CDR1 and CDR2: MNHNY and SVGAGI (reference sequence). The CDR3 consists of 15 residues. TCRdb reanalysed the PCR reads using MiXCR and keeps one entry per CDR3 protein. The top ten clones hold 12% to 15% of a sample with roughly 13,000 distinct CDR3 sequences, almost 50% of them seen once. This sequence was found in a male donor with esophageal squamous cell carcinoma. The chain links TRBV6-6 to TRBJ2-3; tentatively, D is TRBD2 (5 bases). TRBJ2-1 explains the end of the DNA better; the J call may be wrong. The sequencing sample was made of blood. CDR3 nucleotides: TGTGCCAGCAGTCAACACAACGGGATTTACAATGAGCAGTTCTTC. Its translation is CASSQHNGIYNEQFF.